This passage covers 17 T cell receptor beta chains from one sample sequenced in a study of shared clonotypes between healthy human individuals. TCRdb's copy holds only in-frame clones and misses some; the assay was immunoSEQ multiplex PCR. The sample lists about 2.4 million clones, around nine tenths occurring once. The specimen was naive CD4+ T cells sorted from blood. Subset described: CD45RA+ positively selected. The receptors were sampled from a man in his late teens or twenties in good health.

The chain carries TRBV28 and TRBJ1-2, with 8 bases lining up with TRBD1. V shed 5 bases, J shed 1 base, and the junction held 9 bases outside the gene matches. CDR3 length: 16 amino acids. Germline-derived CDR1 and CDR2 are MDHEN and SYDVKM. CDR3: CASSQVRTGFNYGYTF. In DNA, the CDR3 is TGTGCCAGCAGTCAGGTCCGGACAGGGTTTAACTATGGCTACACCTTC.

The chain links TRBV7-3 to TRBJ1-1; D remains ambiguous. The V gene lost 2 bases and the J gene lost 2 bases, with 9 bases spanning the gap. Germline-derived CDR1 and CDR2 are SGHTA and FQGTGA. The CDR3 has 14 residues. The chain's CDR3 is CASSLSGINTEAFF. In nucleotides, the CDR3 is TGTGCCAGCAGCTTATCGGGGATTAACACTGAAGCTTTCTTT.

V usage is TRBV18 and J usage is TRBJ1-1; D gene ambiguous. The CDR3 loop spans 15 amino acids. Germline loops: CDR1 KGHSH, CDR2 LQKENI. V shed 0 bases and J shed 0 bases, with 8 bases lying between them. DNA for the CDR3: TGTGCCAGCTCACCACCGCGGCAGATGAACACTGAAGCTTTCTTT. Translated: CASSPPRQMNTEAFF.

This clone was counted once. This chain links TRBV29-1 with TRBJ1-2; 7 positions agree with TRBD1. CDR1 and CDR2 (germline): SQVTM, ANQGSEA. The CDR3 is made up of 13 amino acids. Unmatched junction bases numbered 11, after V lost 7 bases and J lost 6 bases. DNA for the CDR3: TGCAGCGCCCCACAGGGGAGGTCGAATGGCTACACCTTC. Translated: CSAPQGRSNGYTF.

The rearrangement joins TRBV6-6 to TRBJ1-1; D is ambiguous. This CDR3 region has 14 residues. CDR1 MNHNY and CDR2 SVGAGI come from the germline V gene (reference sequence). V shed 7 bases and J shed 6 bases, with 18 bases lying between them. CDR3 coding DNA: TGTGCCAGCACCCCCGGGCAGGCTCTGCCTGAAGCTTTCTTT. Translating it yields CASTPGQALPEAFF.

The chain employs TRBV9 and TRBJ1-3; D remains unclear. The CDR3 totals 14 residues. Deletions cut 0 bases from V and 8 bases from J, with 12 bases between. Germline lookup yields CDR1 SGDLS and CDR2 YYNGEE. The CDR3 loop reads CASSVDIAGDTIYF. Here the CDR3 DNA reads TGTGCCAGCAGCGTAGACATCGCAGGCGACACCATATATTTT. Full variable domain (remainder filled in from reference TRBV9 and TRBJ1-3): DSGVTQTPKHLITATGQRVTLRCSPRSGDLSVYWYQQSLDQGLQFLIQYYNGEERAKGNILERFSAQQFPDLHSELNLSSLELGDSALYFCASSVDIAGDTIYFGEGSWLTVV.

The CDR3 sequence: CAWSVSRQAILQYF. The CDR3 region has the DNA TGTGCCTGGAGTGTATCCCGACAGGCGATACTGCAGTACTTC. This chain uses TRBV30 with TRBJ2-7; D might be TRBD1 (6 bases). CDR1 GTSNPN and CDR2 SVGIG come from the germline V gene (reference sequence). V dropped 0 bases and J dropped 9 bases, with 18 bases sitting between them. The CDR3 consists of 14 residues.

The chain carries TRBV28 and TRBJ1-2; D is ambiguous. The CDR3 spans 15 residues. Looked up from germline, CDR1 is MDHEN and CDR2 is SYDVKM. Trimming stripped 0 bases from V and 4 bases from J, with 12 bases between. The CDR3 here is CASSLWREASYGYTF. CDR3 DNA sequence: TGTGCCAGCAGTTTATGGCGGGAGGCGAGCTATGGCTACACCTTC.

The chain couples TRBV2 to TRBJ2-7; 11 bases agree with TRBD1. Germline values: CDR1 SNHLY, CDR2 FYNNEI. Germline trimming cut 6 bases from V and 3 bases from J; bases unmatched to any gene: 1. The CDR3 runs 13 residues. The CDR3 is CASRGQGGYEQYF. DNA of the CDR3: TGTGCCAGCAGGGGACAGGGGGGCTACGAGCAGTACTTC. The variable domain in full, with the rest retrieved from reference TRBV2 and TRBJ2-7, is EPEVTQTPSHQVTQMGQEVILRCVPISNHLYFYWYRQILGQKVEFLVSFYNNEISEKSEIFDDQFSVERPDGSNFTLKIRSTKLEDSAMYFCASRGQGGYEQYFGPGTRLTVT.

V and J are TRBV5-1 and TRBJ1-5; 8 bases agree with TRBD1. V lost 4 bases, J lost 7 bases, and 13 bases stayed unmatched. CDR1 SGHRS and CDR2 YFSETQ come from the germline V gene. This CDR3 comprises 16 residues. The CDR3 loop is CASSPGTGDNGQPQHF. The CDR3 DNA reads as TGCGCCAGCAGCCCTGGGACAGGTGATAATGGACAGCCCCAGCATTTT.

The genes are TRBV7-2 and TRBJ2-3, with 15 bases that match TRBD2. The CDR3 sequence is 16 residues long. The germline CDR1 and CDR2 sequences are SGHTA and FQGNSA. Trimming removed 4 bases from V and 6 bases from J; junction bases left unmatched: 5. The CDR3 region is CASSSGLAGGVDTQYF. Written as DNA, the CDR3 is TGTGCCAGCAGCTCGGGACTAGCGGGGGGTGTCGATACGCAGTATTTT.

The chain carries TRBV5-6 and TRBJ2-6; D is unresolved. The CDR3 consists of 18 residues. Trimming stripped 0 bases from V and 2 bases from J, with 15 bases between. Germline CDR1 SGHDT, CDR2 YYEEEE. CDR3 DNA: TGTGCCAGCAGCTTGGTCCGACTTATAGAGGCTGGGGCCAACGTCCTGACTTTC. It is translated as CASSLVRLIEAGANVLTF.

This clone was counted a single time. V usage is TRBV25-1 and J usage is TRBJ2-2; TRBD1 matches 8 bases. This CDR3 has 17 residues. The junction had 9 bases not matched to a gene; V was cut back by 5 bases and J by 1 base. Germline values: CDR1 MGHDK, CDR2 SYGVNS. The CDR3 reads CASSKPGTGWNTGELFF. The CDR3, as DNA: TGTGCCAGCAGTAAACCCGGGACAGGATGGAACACCGGGGAGCTGTTTTTT.

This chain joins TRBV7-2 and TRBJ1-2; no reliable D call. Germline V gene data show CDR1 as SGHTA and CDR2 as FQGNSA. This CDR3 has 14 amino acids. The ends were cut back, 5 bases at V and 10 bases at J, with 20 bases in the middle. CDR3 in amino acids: CASSPRTGESYYTF. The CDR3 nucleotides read TGTGCCAGCAGCCCCCGGACGGGCGAATCATACTACACCTTC.

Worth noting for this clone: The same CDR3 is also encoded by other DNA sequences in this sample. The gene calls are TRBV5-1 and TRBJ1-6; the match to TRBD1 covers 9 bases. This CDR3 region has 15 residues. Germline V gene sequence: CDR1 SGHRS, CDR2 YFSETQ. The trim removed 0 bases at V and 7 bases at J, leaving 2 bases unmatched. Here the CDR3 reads CASSLDGTGNSPLHF. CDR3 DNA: TGCGCCAGCAGCTTGGACGGGACAGGGAATTCACCCCTCCACTTT.

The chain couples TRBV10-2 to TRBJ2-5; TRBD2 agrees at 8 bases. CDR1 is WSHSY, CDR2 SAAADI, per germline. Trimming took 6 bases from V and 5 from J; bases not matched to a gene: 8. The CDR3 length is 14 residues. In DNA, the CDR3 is TGCGCCAGCAGGAACGGGAGGGCCGCTGAGACCCAGTACTTC. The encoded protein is CASRNGRAAETQYF.

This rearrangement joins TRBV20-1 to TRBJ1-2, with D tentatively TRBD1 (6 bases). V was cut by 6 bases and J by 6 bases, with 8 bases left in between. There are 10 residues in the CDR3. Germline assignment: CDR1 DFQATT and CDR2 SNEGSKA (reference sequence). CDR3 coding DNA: TGCAGTGCATGGACAGATGGCTACACCTTC. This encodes CSAWTDGYTF.